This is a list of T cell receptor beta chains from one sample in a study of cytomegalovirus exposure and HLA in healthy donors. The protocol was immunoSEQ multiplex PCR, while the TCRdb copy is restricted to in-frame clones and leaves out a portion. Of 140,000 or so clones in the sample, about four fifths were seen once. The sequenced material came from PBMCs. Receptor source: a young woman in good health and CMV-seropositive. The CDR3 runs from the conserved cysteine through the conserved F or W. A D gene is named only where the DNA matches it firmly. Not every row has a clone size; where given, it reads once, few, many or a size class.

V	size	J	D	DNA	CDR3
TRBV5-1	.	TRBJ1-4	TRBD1	TGCGCCAGCAGCTTAGGGTTCAGGGGGCCAAATGAAAAACTGTTTTTT	CASSLGFRGPNEKLFF
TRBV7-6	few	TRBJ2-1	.	TGTGCCAGCAGCTTAGTCCTTCCCCCGTTGGAGCAGTTCTTC	CASSLVLPPLEQFF
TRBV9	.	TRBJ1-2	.	TGTGCCAGCAGCTCCAGCCTAGACAGTAGCCATGGCTACACCTTC	CASSSSLDSSHGYTF
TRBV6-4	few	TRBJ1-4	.	TGTGCCAGCCGCAGGGCGATAGGTGAAAAACTGTTTTTT	CASRRAIGEKLFF
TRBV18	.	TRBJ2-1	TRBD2	TGTGCCAGCTCACCAAGGGCTAGCGGGCCACCGAGCTCCTACAATGAGCAGTTCTTC	CASSPRASGPPSSYNEQFF
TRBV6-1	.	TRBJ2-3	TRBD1	TGTGCCAGCGGGTACCGGGACAGTAGCACAGATACGCAGTATTTT	CASGYRDSSTDTQYF
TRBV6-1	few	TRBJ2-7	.	TGTGCCAGCAGTGAGGCGGCTGAGGGCCACGAGCAGTACTTC	CASSEAAEGHEQYF
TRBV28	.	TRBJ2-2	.	TGTGCCAGCAACCCTCAGGACAGCAACACCGGGGAGCTGTTTTTT	CASNPQDSNTGELFF
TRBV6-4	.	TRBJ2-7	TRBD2	TGTGCCCAAAATCAGGAGGGAGCGGGGGACAACTACGAGCAGTACTTC	CAQNQEGAGDNYEQYF
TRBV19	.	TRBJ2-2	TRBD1	TGTGCCAGTAGTATACGACAGGGGGGCACCGGGGAGCTGTTTTTT	CASSIRQGGTGELFF
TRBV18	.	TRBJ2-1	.	TGTGCCAGCTCACCAGGGACAGGGAGAAGCGGGGGGCTCAAGGGGCAGTTCTTC	CASSPGTGRSGGLKGQFF
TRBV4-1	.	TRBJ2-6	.	TGCGCCAGCAGCCAACCGACGAGGGCCTCTGGGGCCAACGTCCTGACTTTC	CASSQPTRASGANVLTF
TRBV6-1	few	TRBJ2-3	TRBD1	TGTGCCAGCGATCGACAGGGGCCCACAGATACGCAGTATTTT	CASDRQGPTDTQYF
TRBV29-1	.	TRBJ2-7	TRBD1	TGCAGCGTTATCCGGGACAGAGCCTCCTACGAGCAGTACTTC	CSVIRDRASYEQYF